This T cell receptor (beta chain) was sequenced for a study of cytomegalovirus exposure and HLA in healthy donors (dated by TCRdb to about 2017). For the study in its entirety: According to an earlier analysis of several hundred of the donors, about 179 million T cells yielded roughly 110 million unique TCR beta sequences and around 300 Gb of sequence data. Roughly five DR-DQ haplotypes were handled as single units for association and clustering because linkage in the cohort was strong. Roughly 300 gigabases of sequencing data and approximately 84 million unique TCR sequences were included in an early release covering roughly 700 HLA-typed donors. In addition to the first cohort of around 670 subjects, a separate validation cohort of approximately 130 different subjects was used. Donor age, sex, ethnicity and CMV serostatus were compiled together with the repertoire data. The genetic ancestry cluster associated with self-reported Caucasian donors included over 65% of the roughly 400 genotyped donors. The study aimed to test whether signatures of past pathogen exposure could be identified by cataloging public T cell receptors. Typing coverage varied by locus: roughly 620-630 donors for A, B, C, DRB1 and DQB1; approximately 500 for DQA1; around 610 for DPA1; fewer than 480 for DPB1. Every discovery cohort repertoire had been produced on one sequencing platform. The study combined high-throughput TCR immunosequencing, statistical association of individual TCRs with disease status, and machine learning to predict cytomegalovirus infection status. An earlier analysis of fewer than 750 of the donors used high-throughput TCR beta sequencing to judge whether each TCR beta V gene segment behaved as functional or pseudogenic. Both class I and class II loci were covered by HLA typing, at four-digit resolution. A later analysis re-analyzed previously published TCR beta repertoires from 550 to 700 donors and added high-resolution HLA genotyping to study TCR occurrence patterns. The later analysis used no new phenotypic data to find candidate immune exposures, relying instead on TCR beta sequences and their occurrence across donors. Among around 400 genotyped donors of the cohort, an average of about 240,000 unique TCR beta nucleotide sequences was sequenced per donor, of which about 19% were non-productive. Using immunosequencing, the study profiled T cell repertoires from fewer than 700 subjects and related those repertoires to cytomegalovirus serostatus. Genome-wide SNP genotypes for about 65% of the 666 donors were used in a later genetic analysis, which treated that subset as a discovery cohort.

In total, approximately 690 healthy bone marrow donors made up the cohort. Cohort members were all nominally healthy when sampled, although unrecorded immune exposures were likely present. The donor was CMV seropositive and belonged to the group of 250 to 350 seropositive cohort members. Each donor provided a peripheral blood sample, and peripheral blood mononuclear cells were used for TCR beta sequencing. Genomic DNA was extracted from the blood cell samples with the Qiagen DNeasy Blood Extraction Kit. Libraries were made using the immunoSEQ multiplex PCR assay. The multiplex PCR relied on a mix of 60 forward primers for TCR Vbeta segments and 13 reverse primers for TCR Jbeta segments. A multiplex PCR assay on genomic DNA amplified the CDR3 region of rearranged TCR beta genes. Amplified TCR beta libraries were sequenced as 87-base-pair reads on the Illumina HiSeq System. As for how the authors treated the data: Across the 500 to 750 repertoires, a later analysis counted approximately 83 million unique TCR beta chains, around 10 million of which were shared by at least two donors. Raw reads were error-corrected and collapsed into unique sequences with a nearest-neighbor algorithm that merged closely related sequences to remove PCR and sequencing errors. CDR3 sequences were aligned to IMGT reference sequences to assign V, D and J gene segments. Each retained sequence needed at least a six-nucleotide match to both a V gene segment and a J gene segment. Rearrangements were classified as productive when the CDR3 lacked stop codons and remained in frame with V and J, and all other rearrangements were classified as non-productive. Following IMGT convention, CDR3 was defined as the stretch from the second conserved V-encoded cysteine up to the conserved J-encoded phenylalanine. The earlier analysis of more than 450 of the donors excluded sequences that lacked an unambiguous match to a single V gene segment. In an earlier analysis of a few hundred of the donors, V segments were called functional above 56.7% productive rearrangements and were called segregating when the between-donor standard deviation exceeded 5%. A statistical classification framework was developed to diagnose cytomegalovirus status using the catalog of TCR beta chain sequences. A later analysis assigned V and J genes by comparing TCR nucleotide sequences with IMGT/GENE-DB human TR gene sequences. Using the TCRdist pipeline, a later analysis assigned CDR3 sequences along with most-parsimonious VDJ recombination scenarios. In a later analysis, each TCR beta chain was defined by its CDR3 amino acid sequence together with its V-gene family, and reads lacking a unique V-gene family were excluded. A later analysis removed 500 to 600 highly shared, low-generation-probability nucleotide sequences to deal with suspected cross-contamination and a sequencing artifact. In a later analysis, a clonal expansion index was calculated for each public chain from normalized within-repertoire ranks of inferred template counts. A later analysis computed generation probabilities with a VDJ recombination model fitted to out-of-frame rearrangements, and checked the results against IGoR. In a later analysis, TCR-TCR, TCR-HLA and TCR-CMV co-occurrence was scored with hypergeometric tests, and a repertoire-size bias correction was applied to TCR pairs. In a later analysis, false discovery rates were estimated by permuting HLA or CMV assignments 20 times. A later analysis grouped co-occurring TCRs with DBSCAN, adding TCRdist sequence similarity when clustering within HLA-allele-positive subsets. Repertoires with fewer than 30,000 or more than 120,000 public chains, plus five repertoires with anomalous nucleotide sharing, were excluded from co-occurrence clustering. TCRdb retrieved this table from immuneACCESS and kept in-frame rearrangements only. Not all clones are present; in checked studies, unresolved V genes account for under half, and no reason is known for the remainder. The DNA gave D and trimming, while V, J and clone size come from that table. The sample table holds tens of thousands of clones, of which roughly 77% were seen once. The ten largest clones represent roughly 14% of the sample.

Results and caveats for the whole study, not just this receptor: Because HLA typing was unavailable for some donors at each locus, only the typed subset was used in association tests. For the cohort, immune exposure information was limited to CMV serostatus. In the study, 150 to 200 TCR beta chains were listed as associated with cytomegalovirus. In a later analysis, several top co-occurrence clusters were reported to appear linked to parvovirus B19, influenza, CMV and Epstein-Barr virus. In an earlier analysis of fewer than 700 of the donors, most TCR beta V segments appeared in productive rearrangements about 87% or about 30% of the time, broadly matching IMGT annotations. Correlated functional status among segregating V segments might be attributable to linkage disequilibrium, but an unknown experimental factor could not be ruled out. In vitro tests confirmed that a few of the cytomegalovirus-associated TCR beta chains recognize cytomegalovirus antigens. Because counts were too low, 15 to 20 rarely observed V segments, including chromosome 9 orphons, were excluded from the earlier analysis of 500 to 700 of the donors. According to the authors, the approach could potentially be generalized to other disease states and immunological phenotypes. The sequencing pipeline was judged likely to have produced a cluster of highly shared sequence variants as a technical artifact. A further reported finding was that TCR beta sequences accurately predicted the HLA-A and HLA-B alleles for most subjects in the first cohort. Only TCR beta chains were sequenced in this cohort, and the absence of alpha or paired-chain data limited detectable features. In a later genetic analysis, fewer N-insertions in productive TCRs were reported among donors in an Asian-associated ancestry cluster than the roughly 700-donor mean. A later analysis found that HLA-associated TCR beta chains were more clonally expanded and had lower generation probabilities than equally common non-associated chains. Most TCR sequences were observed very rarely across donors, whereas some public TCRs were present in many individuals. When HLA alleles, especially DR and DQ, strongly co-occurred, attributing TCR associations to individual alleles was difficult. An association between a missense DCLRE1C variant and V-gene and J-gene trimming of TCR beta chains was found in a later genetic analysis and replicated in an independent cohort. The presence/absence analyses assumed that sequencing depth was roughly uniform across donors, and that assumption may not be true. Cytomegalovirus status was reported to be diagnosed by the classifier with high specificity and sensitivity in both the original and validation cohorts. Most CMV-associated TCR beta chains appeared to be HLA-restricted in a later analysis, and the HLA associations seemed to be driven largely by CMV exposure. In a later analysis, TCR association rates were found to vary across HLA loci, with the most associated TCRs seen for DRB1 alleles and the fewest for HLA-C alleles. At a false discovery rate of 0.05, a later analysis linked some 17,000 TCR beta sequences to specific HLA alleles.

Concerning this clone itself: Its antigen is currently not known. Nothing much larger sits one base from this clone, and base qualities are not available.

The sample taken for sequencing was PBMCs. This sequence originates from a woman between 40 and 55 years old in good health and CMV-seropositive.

The nucleotide sequence is given as TGTGCCACCAGCAGTGCATTCAGGGAAGGTTTTACCGGGGAGCTGTTTTTT. This codes for CATSSAFREGFTGELFF. The rearranged segments are TRBV15 and TRBJ2-2; possibly the D gene is TRBD1, per 5 matching bases. A distance of 19 bases separates the germline ends of V and J, which lose 3 bases and 5 bases respectively. The CDR3 contains 17 residues, cysteine and phenylalanine counted. Solely the CDR3 DNA is kept, with 51 bases framed from the first base. Reading the germline V gene (reference sequence) gives CDR1 LNHNV and CDR2 YYDKDF.